The rows below give T cell receptor beta chains drawn from one sample of a study of cytomegalovirus exposure and HLA in healthy donors. This table comes from immunoSEQ multiplex PCR, and its TCRdb copy is limited to in-frame clones, with some not included. Among 200,000 or so clones, almost 85% were seen once, and the ten largest hold about 0.26%. Sequenced: PBMCs. Source of these receptors: a boy between 10 and 17 years old in good health and CMV-seronegative. Both conserved end residues are part of each CDR3. D genes are given only for firm matches. Expanded clones are given a class, and other clones once, few, many or no size at all.

CDR3 DNA: TGTGCCAGCAGTTTACAATCAGGGTCTGGCTACACCTTC
CDR3 protein: CASSLQSGSGYTF
D gene: -
J gene: TRBJ1-2
clone size: -
V gene: TRBV27

CDR3 DNA: TGTTCCAGCAGCCCCGGAGGGGGCGCGGATGGCTACACCTTC
CDR3 protein: CSSSPGGGADGYTF
D gene: TRBD1
J gene: TRBJ1-2
clone size: once
V gene: TRBV7-9

CDR3 DNA: TGTGCCAGCAGCCAGACAGGGGGAACTGAAGCTTTCTTT
CDR3 protein: CASSQTGGTEAFF
D gene: TRBD1
J gene: TRBJ1-1
clone size: -
V gene: TRBV5-5

CDR3 DNA: TGTGCCACCGTAGGGACAGGAATGAACACCGGGGAGCTGTTTTTT
CDR3 protein: CATVGTGMNTGELFF
D gene: TRBD1
J gene: TRBJ2-2
clone size: -
V gene: TRBV2

CDR3 DNA: TGTGCCTGGAGCACGGGACAGGGTGGCTATGGCTACACCTTC
CDR3 protein: CAWSTGQGGYGYTF
D gene: TRBD1
J gene: TRBJ1-2
clone size: few
V gene: TRBV30

CDR3 DNA: TGCGCCAGCAGCTTGGTGGCAGACACTGAAGCTTTCTTT
CDR3 protein: CASSLVADTEAFF
D gene: -
J gene: TRBJ1-1
clone size: few
V gene: TRBV5-1

CDR3 DNA: TGTGCCAGCAGCGGGACAGGGAAACATGGGCAGTACTTC
CDR3 protein: CASSGTGKHGQYF
D gene: TRBD1
J gene: TRBJ2-7
clone size: -
V gene: TRBV28

CDR3 DNA: TGTGCCAGCCGAGGGACAGGGAAAGGCTACACCTTC
CDR3 protein: CASRGTGKGYTF
D gene: TRBD1
J gene: TRBJ1-2
clone size: once
V gene: TRBV25-1

CDR3 DNA: TGCAGCGGGACAGCCGAGACCCAGTACTTC
CDR3 protein: CSGTAETQYF
D gene: TRBD1
J gene: TRBJ2-5
clone size: -
V gene: TRBV20-1

CDR3 DNA: TGTGCCAGCAGCTCAATCCGGGACAGGAATAACTATGGCTACACCTTC
CDR3 protein: CASSSIRDRNNYGYTF
D gene: TRBD1
J gene: TRBJ1-2
clone size: -
V gene: TRBV11-2

CDR3 DNA: TGTGCCAGCAGGGGGGCTCGGGACACCTTAGGATATGGCTACACCTTC
CDR3 protein: CASRGARDTLGYGYTF
D gene: -
J gene: TRBJ1-2
clone size: -
V gene: TRBV28

CDR3 DNA: TGTGCCAGCAGCGGGGGGGCCGTCTACGAGCAGTACTTC
CDR3 protein: CASSGGAVYEQYF
D gene: TRBD2
J gene: TRBJ2-7
clone size: -
V gene: TRBV27

CDR3 DNA: TGTGCCAGTAGTCCCGCGGGAGGGGATACGCAGTATTTT
CDR3 protein: CASSPAGGDTQYF
D gene: TRBD2
J gene: TRBJ2-3
clone size: -
V gene: TRBV19

CDR3 DNA: TGTGCCAGCAGTGAAGCCGGGGGACTAGCGGGTTACGAGCAGTACTTC
CDR3 protein: CASSEAGGLAGYEQYF
D gene: TRBD2
J gene: TRBJ2-7
clone size: few
V gene: TRBV2

CDR3 DNA: TGTGCCAGCAGCTTTCTCCATCGGGAGCAGTACTTC
CDR3 protein: CASSFLHREQYF
D gene: -
J gene: TRBJ2-7
clone size: -
V gene: TRBV13

CDR3 DNA: TGCGCCAGCAAAAACGACAACTCCTACGAGCAGTACTTC
CDR3 protein: CASKNDNSYEQYF
D gene: -
J gene: TRBJ2-7
clone size: -
V gene: TRBV5-1

CDR3 DNA: TGTGCCAGCAGCGTCTCGGGGTCTTTTGATGAGCAGTTCTTC
CDR3 protein: CASSVSGSFDEQFF
D gene: -
J gene: TRBJ2-1
clone size: -
V gene: TRBV9

CDR3 DNA: TGTGCCAGCAGTTTATTAGGGGAGGTTGGCACTGAAGCTTTCTTT
CDR3 protein: CASSLLGEVGTEAFF
D gene: -
J gene: TRBJ1-1
clone size: few
V gene: TRBV27

CDR3 DNA: TGTGCCAGCAGCTTCGTCCGGGACATTATGATGGAAAAACTGTTTTTT
CDR3 protein: CASSFVRDIMMEKLFF
D gene: -
J gene: TRBJ1-4
clone size: -
V gene: TRBV7-9

CDR3 DNA: TGTGCTAGCAGCTTAGACCGGGGGTCGGGGACGCAGTATTTT
CDR3 protein: CASSLDRGSGTQYF
D gene: -
J gene: TRBJ2-3
clone size: -
V gene: TRBV7-7

CDR3 DNA: TGTGCCAGCAGCACCTTGGGAGGCGGCATCGTCACTGAAGCTTTCTTT
CDR3 protein: CASSTLGGGIVTEAFF
D gene: -
J gene: TRBJ1-1
clone size: -
V gene: TRBV9

CDR3 DNA: TGTGCCAGCAGCTTGGGTCAGGGGGGTAATGAAAAACTGTTTTTT
CDR3 protein: CASSLGQGGNEKLFF
D gene: TRBD1
J gene: TRBJ1-4
clone size: -
V gene: TRBV5-6

CDR3 DNA: TGTGCCAGCAGCCAAGAAGGCGGTAGGGAGACCCAGTACTTC
CDR3 protein: CASSQEGGRETQYF
D gene: -
J gene: TRBJ2-5
clone size: -
V gene: TRBV14

CDR3 DNA: TGTGCCAGCACCGTGGACAGAGTAGCCTACGAGCAGTACTTC
CDR3 protein: CASTVDRVAYEQYF
D gene: -
J gene: TRBJ2-7
clone size: -
V gene: TRBV28

CDR3 DNA: TGCGCCAGCAGCGACTTCGGGGAGCTGTTTTTT
CDR3 protein: CASSDFGELFF
D gene: -
J gene: TRBJ2-2
clone size: -
V gene: TRBV5-1

CDR3 DNA: TGTGCCAGCAGCTTATCCAAAAATGAGCAGTTCTTC
CDR3 protein: CASSLSKNEQFF
D gene: -
J gene: TRBJ2-1
clone size: -
V gene: TRBV7-9

CDR3 DNA: TGTGCCAGCAGCCGGGGGTCCGTTAATGAAAAACTGTTTTTT
CDR3 protein: CASSRGSVNEKLFF
D gene: -
J gene: TRBJ1-4
clone size: -
V gene: TRBV11-2

CDR3 DNA: TGTGCCAGCTCACCAGAGGGAGAGACCCAGTACTTC
CDR3 protein: CASSPEGETQYF
D gene: -
J gene: TRBJ2-5
clone size: once
V gene: TRBV18

CDR3 DNA: TGTGCCAGCAGTTACAGGGGGCAGGTTTATGGCTACACCTTC
CDR3 protein: CASSYRGQVYGYTF
D gene: TRBD1
J gene: TRBJ1-2
clone size: -
V gene: TRBV6-5

CDR3 DNA: TGTGCCAGCAGCCATCAACCGGGGGTTGAAGCTTTCTTT
CDR3 protein: CASSHQPGVEAFF
D gene: -
J gene: TRBJ1-1
clone size: -
V gene: TRBV6-5

CDR3 DNA: TGTGCCAGCAGCTTACGACAGGGGATGTTAGGCAATCAGCCCCAGCATTTT
CDR3 protein: CASSLRQGMLGNQPQHF
D gene: TRBD1
J gene: TRBJ1-5
clone size: -
V gene: TRBV28

CDR3 DNA: TGTGCCAGCAGCTTAGGGTCCCTGGGAGTCACCCCCCACACCGGGGAGCTGTTTTTT
CDR3 protein: CASSLGSLGVTPHTGELFF
D gene: -
J gene: TRBJ2-2
clone size: -
V gene: TRBV7-8